This TCR beta chain was identified during a study of neurological immune-mediated disorders. This clonotype was observed many times. Each CDR3 protein is one row after TCRdb ran MiXCR on the 5' RACE reads. The data hold about 33,000 distinct CDR3 sequences, with approximately 1.5% observed a single time. Libraries used 2 million unsorted PBMCs kept frozen in RNAlater. CDR1 SGHRS and CDR2 YFSETQ come from the germline V gene. V lost 0 bases and J 6 bases, leaving 7 bases between the germline ends. The CDR3 runs to 13 residues. This chain uses TRBV5-1 with TRBJ2-1; no definite D call. The TCR originated in a woman aged 25 to 39 with multiple sclerosis. Source material: PBMCs. CDR3 sequence (DNA): TGCGCCAGCAGCTTGGGGACCGTCAATGAGCAGTTCTTC. Residues: CASSLGTVNEQFF.